Following are 31 T cell receptor beta chains from one sample sequenced in a study of T cell clones after liver transplantation. Method: immunoSEQ multiplex PCR; TCRdb's copy keeps in-frame clones and lacks some. The data contain about 85,000 clones, about 84% of them singletons. This specimen was CD4+ T cells from blood, taken 46 months after liver transplant. Source of these receptors: a human patient who received a liver transplant. The graft donor may have given rise to some T cells.

The chain carries TRBV19 and TRBJ1-2; 8 bases are shared with TRBD1. Trimming removed 6 bases from V and 3 bases from J; junction bases left unmatched: 6. The germline CDR1 and CDR2 sequences are LNHDA and SQIVND (reference sequence). The CDR3 is made up of 14 amino acids. In nucleotides, the CDR3 is TGTGCCAGTAGGTGGACAGGGTACGACTATGGCTACACCTTC. Amino acids: CASRWTGYDYGYTF.

The chain combines TRBV5-1 with TRBJ2-2; 7 bases agree with TRBD1. Germline trimming cut 2 bases from V and 5 bases from J; bases unmatched to any gene: 3. The length of the CDR3 is 14 residues. Germline values: CDR1 SGHRS, CDR2 YFSETQ. Written as DNA, the CDR3 is TGCGCCAGCAGCTTTGGACAGGAGACCGGGGAGCTGTTTTTT. It codes for CASSFGQETGELFF.

V is TRBV28 and J is TRBJ1-1; D is perhaps TRBD1 (5 bases). The CDR3 covers 14 residues. The germline V gene has CDR1 MDHEN and CDR2 SYDVKM. Trimming cost V 7 bases and J 6 bases, with 18 bases left between them. For the CDR3, the DNA is TGTGCCAGCACCTCGGCCCAGGCGGGGGCTGAAGCTTTCTTT. It yields the protein CASTSAQAGAEAFF.

V usage is TRBV19 and J usage is TRBJ2-6; D call uncertain. Trimming cost V 4 bases and J 2 bases, with 12 bases left between them. Germline CDR1 and CDR2: LNHDA and SQIVND (reference sequence). The CDR3 contains 16 residues. The CDR3 reads CASSKAGKTGANVLTF. DNA for the CDR3: TGTGCCAGTAGTAAAGCAGGAAAGACTGGGGCCAACGTCCTGACTTTC.

The chain uses TRBV19 and TRBJ2-7; a weak D match, TRBD2 (5 bases). Germline V gene data show CDR1 as LNHDA and CDR2 as SQIVND (reference sequence). Trimming removed 6 bases from V and 2 bases from J, with 20 bases in between. This CDR3 has 16 amino acids. The CDR3 DNA reads as TGTGCCAGTAGGGTTCTCACCGGGATAGACACCTACGAGCAGTACTTC. Amino acid sequence: CASRVLTGIDTYEQYF.

The chain links TRBV5-1 to TRBJ2-1, with D possibly matching TRBD2 (6 bases). Between the trimmed V and J ends, which lost 1 base and 0 bases, there was a span of 11 bases. CDR1 is SGHRS, CDR2 YFSETQ, per germline. The CDR3 has 16 residues. This CDR3 is CASSLLAESSYNEQFF. Written as DNA, the CDR3 is TGCGCCAGCAGCTTGTTAGCGGAGAGCTCCTACAATGAGCAGTTCTTC.

The V and J genes are TRBV6-5 and TRBJ1-2, with TRBD1 matching 7 bases. V trimming: 6 bases; J trimming: 3 bases; junction bases outside the gene matches: 7. Germline-derived CDR1 and CDR2 are MNHEY and SVGAGI. The CDR3 is made up of 14 amino acids. The DNA of the CDR3 is TGTGCCAGCAGCCCGACAGGGTATGACTATGGCTACACCTTC. Amino acids: CASSPTGYDYGYTF.

V and J are TRBV6-5 and TRBJ2-3; D is uncertain. V was clipped by 2 bases and J by 5 bases, with 14 bases between them. The CDR3 is made up of 15 amino acids. Germline V gives CDR1 MNHEY, CDR2 SVGAGI. CDR3 loop: CASSYGPPARDTQYF. The CDR3 DNA sequence: TGTGCCAGCAGTTACGGCCCCCCGGCGCGAGATACGCAGTATTTT.

Here the CDR3 reads CASSSGLAGLQETQYF. The DNA of the CDR3 is TGCGCCAGCAGCTCGGGACTAGCGGGGCTTCAAGAGACCCAGTACTTC. This sequence joins TRBV5-1 and TRBJ2-5, with TRBD2 matching 13 bases. Germline lookup yields CDR1 SGHRS and CDR2 YFSETQ. This CDR3 has 16 residues. The trim removed 3 bases at V and 2 bases at J, leaving 4 bases unmatched.

J is TRBJ1-1 and V is TRBV6-1; possibly TRBD1 for D (6 bases). This CDR3 spans 14 amino acids. The V gene's germline CDR1 is MNHNS and CDR2 SASEGT. Trimming stripped 3 bases from V and 3 bases from J, with 11 bases between. In DNA, the CDR3 is TGTGCCAGCAGTGACCTGAGGGGGTACACTGAAGCTTTCTTT. Translated, it gives CASSDLRGYTEAFF.

The chain is built from TRBV15 and TRBJ2-3, with a weak D call TRBD1 (5 bases). There are 15 residues in the CDR3. The ends were cut back, 2 bases at V and 0 bases at J, with 9 bases in the middle. The V gene's germline CDR1 is LNHNV and CDR2 YYDKDF (reference sequence). The DNA of the CDR3 is TGTGCCACCAGCAGAAGCAGGGAAAGCACAGATACGCAGTATTTT. The encoded protein is CATSRSRESTDTQYF.

This clone has a single count. This chain connects TRBV5-1 to TRBJ2-1; the D gene is possibly TRBD2 (5 bases). Germline V gives CDR1 SGHRS, CDR2 YFSETQ. CDR3 length: 15 residues. Trimming stripped 0 bases from V and 0 bases from J, with 7 bases between. DNA for the CDR3: TGCGCCAGCAGCTTGGAAGCGGCCTCCTACAATGAGCAGTTCTTC. Protein product: CASSLEAASYNEQFF. Full variable domain (rest looked up from reference TRBV5-1 and TRBJ2-1): KAGVTQTPRYLIKTRGQQVTLSCSPISGHRSVSWYQQTPGQGLQFLFEYFSETQRNKGNFPGRFSGRQFSNSRSEMNVSTLELGDSALYLCASSLEAASYNEQFFGPGTRLTVL.

J is TRBJ1-4 and V is TRBV5-1, with D maybe TRBD1 (5 bases). The germline CDR1 and CDR2 sequences are SGHRS and YFSETQ. The CDR3 consists of 13 residues. V was trimmed by 4 bases and J by 8 bases, leaving 12 bases between them. The CDR3 nucleotides read TGCGCCAGCAGCAGGGGACTCGAGGAAAAACTGTTTTTT. It codes for CASSRGLEEKLFF.

The chain joins TRBV7-9 to TRBJ2-1; perhaps TRBD2 as D (6 bases). The germline V and J ends were trimmed by 9 bases and 4 bases, with 13 bases remaining between them. Germline values: CDR1 SEHNR, CDR2 FQNEAQ (reference sequence). CDR3 length: 13 residues. DNA of the CDR3: TGTGCCAGTCGGGATGGGGGGTACAATGAGCAGTTCTTC. Translated, it gives CASRDGGYNEQFF.

The chain has TRBV28 and TRBJ2-1; D uncertain. CDR3 length: 17 residues. V lost 6 bases, J lost 0 bases, and 18 bases lay in between. The germline V gene encodes CDR1 MDHEN and CDR2 SYDVKM. CDR3 bases: TGTGCCAGCAGCGGCCCCGGGTCCCTTAGCTCCTACAATGAGCAGTTCTTC. Translating it yields CASSGPGSLSSYNEQFF.

The chain links TRBV6-1 to TRBJ1-3; 9 bases agree with TRBD1. V shed 6 bases, J shed 7 bases, and the junction held 7 bases outside the gene matches. The CDR3 extends over 14 amino acids. Germline CDR1 reads MNHNS; CDR2 reads SASEGT. For the CDR3, the DNA is TGTGCCAGCAGGGAGACAGGGGGGAAGAACACCATATATTTT. Protein sequence: CASRETGGKNTIYF.

The chain joins TRBV28 to TRBJ1-2; D remains ambiguous. Germline V gene lookup returns CDR1 MDHEN and CDR2 SYDVKM. The CDR3 consists of 11 residues. Between the trimmed V and J ends, which lost 3 bases and 8 bases, there was a span of 7 bases. The DNA of the CDR3 is TGTGCCAGCAGTTTCGTCGGAGGCTACACCTTC. As protein: CASSFVGGYTF.

V gene TRBV28 combines with J gene TRBJ2-1, with TRBD2 matching over 8 bases. Germline-derived CDR1 and CDR2 are MDHEN and SYDVKM. The junction had 6 bases not matched to a gene; V was cut back by 6 bases and J by 5 bases. CDR3 length: 14 residues. The CDR3 DNA follows: TGTGCCAGCAGGGGAGCGGGGGCTAACAATGAGCAGTTCTTC. Residues: CASRGAGANNEQFF.

The rearrangement links TRBV18 to TRBJ2-5; D call uncertain. V was clipped by 5 bases and J by 4 bases, with 11 bases between them. This CDR3 has 13 amino acids. The germline V gene has CDR1 KGHSH and CDR2 LQKENI. As DNA, the CDR3 is TGTGCCAGCTCAAATCCCCCCGCAGAGACCCAGTACTTC. Its protein is CASSNPPAETQYF.

This sequence joins TRBV28 and TRBJ2-7; 8 bases are shared with TRBD2. This CDR3 region has 16 residues. Looked up from germline, CDR1 is MDHEN and CDR2 is SYDVKM. Losses at the gene ends were 7 bases for V and 3 bases for J; bases not matched to a gene: 14. The CDR3 nucleotides are TGTGCCAGCACGACTCGAAAGCGGGAGTCAGGCTACGAGCAGTACTTC. It encodes CASTTRKRESGYEQYF.

V is TRBV7-6 and J is TRBJ2-2; D is unclear. The germline gives CDR1 SGHVS, CDR2 FNYEAQ. Trimming stripped 0 bases from V and 7 bases from J, with 6 bases between. The CDR3 loop spans 13 amino acids. CDR3: CASSLAVYGELFF. The CDR3 DNA reads TGTGCCAGCAGCTTAGCGGTCTACGGGGAGCTGTTTTTT.

The rearrangement joins TRBV7-9 to TRBJ2-7; D not resolved. Trimming left V 3 bases short and J 3 bases short, with 18 bases between. Germline values: CDR1 SEHNR, CDR2 FQNEAQ (reference sequence). CDR3 length: 16 amino acids. In nucleotides, the CDR3 is TGTGCCAGCAGCTTTTTCACCAATCTTGACCTCTACGAGCAGTACTTC. It specifies CASSFFTNLDLYEQYF.

The V and J genes are TRBV14 and TRBJ2-5; TRBD1 is a possible D gene (6 bases). This CDR3 spans 14 amino acids. Trimming cost V 4 bases and J 3 bases, with 12 bases left between them. From germline, CDR1 is SGHDN and CDR2 FVKESK. This CDR3 reads CASSLRNREETQYF. The CDR3 nucleotides read TGTGCCAGCAGCCTGCGTAACAGGGAAGAGACCCAGTACTTC. The full variable domain, completed using reference TRBV14 and TRBJ2-5, is EAGVTQFPSHSVIEKGQTVTLRCDPISGHDNLYWYRRVMGKEIKFLLHFVKESKQDESGMPNNRFLAERTGGTYSTLKVQPAELEDSGVYFCASSLRNREETQYFGPGTRLLVL.

This clone was counted ten times or more. The V call is TRBV11-3, the J call TRBJ2-1, with 8 bases fitting TRBD1. The ends lost 4 bases at V and 3 bases at J; junction bases unmatched: 5. The CDR3 totals 15 residues. Germline V gene lookup returns CDR1 SGHNT and CDR2 YENEEA. The CDR3 here is CASSSSGQGYNEQFF. CDR3 sequence (DNA): TGTGCCAGCAGCTCCTCTGGACAGGGCTACAATGAGCAGTTCTTC.

The rearrangement joins TRBV4-3 to TRBJ1-2; D uncertain. Germline V gene lookup returns CDR1 LGHNA and CDR2 YSLEER. V was cut by 0 bases and J by 4 bases, with 12 bases left in between. This CDR3 contains 15 residues. The CDR3 region is CASSQEAGLSYGYTF. The DNA for the CDR3 is TGCGCCAGCAGCCAAGAGGCCGGCCTCTCCTATGGCTACACCTTC.

This clone was seen more than once but under ten times. V usage is TRBV11-2 and J usage is TRBJ2-7; D is possibly TRBD1 or TRBD2 (5 bases each). V lost 1 base to trimming and J lost 2 bases, with 15 bases between them. Germline V lookup: CDR1 SGHAT, CDR2 FQNNGV. This CDR3 is built from 16 residues. Here the CDR3 DNA reads TGTGCCAGCAGCTTAGGATTAGGGACCACAACCTACGAGCAGTACTTC. Translated, it gives CASSLGLGTTTYEQYF.

The chain is built from TRBV14 and TRBJ1-3; D remains ambiguous. V lost 5 bases and J 1 base, leaving 15 bases between the germline ends. CDR1 is SGHDN, CDR2 FVKESK, per germline. The CDR3 is 16 residues long. The DNA for the CDR3 is TGTGCCAGCAGCTTACAACGGCCGGGATCTGGAAACACCATATATTTT. Protein product: CASSLQRPGSGNTIYF.

The rearrangement links TRBV5-4 to TRBJ2-7, with D possibly TRBD1 on 6 matching bases. The germline V and J ends were trimmed by 2 bases and 0 bases, with 9 bases remaining between them. The CDR3 runs to 14 residues. Germline lookup yields CDR1 SGHNT and CDR2 YYREEE (reference sequence). For the CDR3, the DNA is TGTGCCAGCAGCTTTTGGGGGCCCTCCTACGAGCAGTACTTC. It is translated as CASSFWGPSYEQYF.

The rearrangement joins TRBV27 to TRBJ2-1; TRBD2 matches at 8 bases. Per germline, CDR1 MNHEY and CDR2 SMNVEV (reference sequence). With 0 bases clipped from V and 6 bases from J, the junction kept 7 bases outside the gene matches. This CDR3 is built from 16 residues. The CDR3 region is CASSLSPGLDGNEQFF. CDR3 DNA: TGTGCCAGCAGTTTATCCCCGGGACTAGACGGCAATGAGCAGTTCTTC.

This clone showed up just a few times. For the CDR3, the DNA is TGTGCCAGCAGCTTGGTAGGACCCTCAGCCAAAAACATTCAGTACTTC. Protein: CASSLVGPSAKNIQYF. The rearrangement uses TRBV5-4 and TRBJ2-4; D is ambiguous. Between the trimmed V and J ends, which lost 0 bases and 0 bases, there was a span of 10 bases. CDR3 length: 16 residues. Germline-derived CDR1 and CDR2 are SGHNT and YYREEE (reference sequence).

V gene TRBV2 combines with J gene TRBJ2-1, with TRBD1 matching 7 bases. The trim removed 4 bases at V and 0 bases at J, leaving 0 bases unmatched. The CDR3 loop spans 14 amino acids. Germline V lookup: CDR1 SNHLY, CDR2 FYNNEI. CDR3 coding DNA: TGTGCCAGCAGTGGGGACAGCTCCTACAATGAGCAGTTCTTC. This encodes CASSGDSSYNEQFF.